This TCR beta chain is drawn from a study of T cell repertoires and leukemia-associated antigens. Study outcomes and limitations: V, J, VDJ and CDR3 counts did not differ significantly among groups.

There are a few counts of this clonotype. Its antigen is undetermined. TCRdb redid the calling of the 5' RACE reads with MiXCR, one entry per CDR3 protein. This table has approximately 10,000 distinct CDR3 sequences, about 40% appearing once. Before use, CD3+ T cells rested overnight in serum-free medium. Trimming left V 3 bases short and J 4 bases short, with 5 bases between. This CDR3 is built from 12 residues. The rearrangement uses TRBV12-3 or TRBV12-4 and TRBJ2-3; D is unresolved. The receptor was derived from a female donor in good health. Sequencing used CD3+ T cells sorted from blood and cultured. CDR3 bases: TGTGCCAGCAGTTTCGGAGCAGATACGCAGTATTTT. Translating it yields CASSFGADTQYF.